This T cell receptor (beta chain) was documented in a study of shared clonotypes between healthy human individuals. CDR3 length equals 15 residues. The ends were cut back, 3 bases at V and 15 bases at J, with 27 bases in the middle. From germline, CDR1 is SQVTM and CDR2 ANQGSEA. Profiling relied on immunoSEQ multiplex PCR, and the TCRdb table lists in-frame clones only, not all of them. The data show over 2 million clones, with under 95% seen just once and 0.37% held by the top ten. V and J are TRBV29-1 and TRBJ2-1; D assignment may be TRBD1 or TRBD2 (6 bases each). Sequencing input: naive CD4+ T cells from PBMCs. The subset here: CD45RA+ positively selected. This TCR came from a young man in good health. Some clones in this sample may be carry-over from other donors' samples. The CDR3 DNA reads as TGCAGCGTTGACTTGAGGGGGGCCAACGATCCCGTCCGGTTCTTC. This codes for CSVDLRGANDPVRFF.